This T cell receptor beta chain is drawn from a study of blood T cell repertoires in COVID-19. Trimming removed 2 bases at V and 4 bases at J, with 9 bases between. The germline CDR1 and CDR2 sequences are KGHSH and LQKENI. CDR3 length equals 15 residues. The table lists this clone with a few counts. Original analysis: It was from reference gene primer amplification that nucleated cell counts were estimated. The repertoire was sequenced with immunoSEQ multiplex PCR; TCRdb's copy has only in-frame clones and lacks some. The DNA was the basis for D and trimming; V, J and clone size are from that table. The repertoire holds 400,000 to 500,000 clones, with over 75% as singletons. The cohort comprised adults aged about 18 to 100 years residing in approximately 25 US areas. Researchers sorted participants into cohorts using their self-reported clinical history.

The V gene is TRBV18, the J gene TRBJ1-6; D call uncertain. The clonotype originates from a young woman who had been exposed to COVID-19. The sample was PBMCs or T cells enriched from blood (not recorded which). The CDR3 region has the DNA TGTGCCAGCTCACCAGCTGAAACATATAATTCACCCCTCCACTTT. It translates to CASSPAETYNSPLHF.